The 20 T cell receptor beta chains given below trace back to one sample, sequenced in a study of T cell responses to AZD1222 COVID-19 vaccine. The table came from immunoSEQ multiplex PCR; TCRdb's copy has only in-frame clones and leaves some out. Seen here are roughly 120,000 clones, around 90% observed once, and the top ten hold roughly a sixth. Sequencing was performed on peripheral blood, taken on day 0 of MenACWY control vaccination. The receptor source for this set is an adult in good health.

There are a few counts of this clone. The genes are TRBV20-1 and TRBJ1-2; 7 nucleotides agree with TRBD1. Germline loops: CDR1 DFQATT, CDR2 SNEGSKA (reference sequence). V lost 6 bases to trimming and J lost 7 bases; unmatched junction nucleotides: 5. The CDR3 has 11 amino acids. CDR3 amino acids: CSASQGFGYTF. The CDR3 DNA reads TGCAGTGCCTCACAGGGGTTTGGCTACACCTTC.

The gene calls are TRBV7-9 and TRBJ1-4; D is undetermined. The V gene lost 7 bases and the J gene lost 0 bases, with 9 bases spanning the gap. There are 14 residues in the CDR3. Looked up from germline, CDR1 is SEHNR and CDR2 is FQNEAQ (reference sequence). The CDR3 nucleotides are TGTGCCAGCACCCCTCATTCAACTAATGAAAAACTGTTTTTT. Protein sequence: CASTPHSTNEKLFF.

A single count supports this clone. J is TRBJ1-3 and V is TRBV10-3; D unresolved. Per the germline V gene, CDR1 is ENHRY and CDR2 is SYGVKD. Trimming shortened V by 7 bases and J by 4 bases, and 11 bases separated the two germline ends. The CDR3 is 13 residues long. CDR3 amino acids: CAIMRDGGNTIYF. The CDR3, as DNA: TGTGCCATCATGAGAGATGGGGGAAACACCATATATTTT.

The chain employs TRBV10-3 and TRBJ1-1, with 7 bases that match TRBD1. The germline V gene has CDR1 ENHRY and CDR2 SYGVKD. The junction had 8 bases not matched to a gene; V was cut back by 6 bases and J by 1 base. The CDR3 consists of 15 residues. The CDR3 bases are TGTGCCATCAGCCAACAGGGGTCCACGAACACTGAAGCTTTCTTT. It specifies CAISQQGSTNTEAFF.

The J gene is TRBJ2-1, the V gene TRBV28; perhaps TRBD1 as D (5 bases). Germline V gene sequence: CDR1 MDHEN, CDR2 SYDVKM. V lost 3 bases and J 0 bases, leaving 9 bases between the germline ends. The CDR3 sequence is 15 residues long. Written as DNA, the CDR3 is TGTGCCAGCAGTTTGCTAGACAGCTCCTACAATGAGCAGTTCTTC. Residues: CASSLLDSSYNEQFF.

The chain couples TRBV9 to TRBJ2-2; no firm D call. Between the trimmed V and J ends, which lost 0 bases and 3 bases, there was a span of 9 bases. This CDR3 has 15 amino acids. Germline CDR1 is SGDLS and CDR2 is YYNGEE. The CDR3 here is CASSVEAGYTGELFF. CDR3 DNA: TGTGCCAGCAGCGTAGAAGCTGGCTACACCGGGGAGCTGTTTTTT.

The gene calls are TRBV11-2 and TRBJ2-5, with D maybe TRBD2 (5 bases). CDR1 and CDR2 (germline): SGHAT, FQNNGV. This CDR3 is built from 12 residues. The V end was cut by 6 bases, the J end by 5 bases, with 10 bases between. CDR3 region: CASSPGWETQYF. The CDR3 DNA reads TGTGCCAGCAGTCCGGGGTGGGAGACCCAGTACTTC.

The CDR3 DNA sequence: TGTGCCTGGAGTGTGCTAGCGGGGACCGGGGAGCTGTTTTTT. This encodes CAWSVLAGTGELFF. The genes are TRBV30 and TRBJ2-2, with TRBD2 matching over 9 bases. Unmatched junction bases numbered 1, after V lost 0 bases and J lost 5 bases. CDR1 GTSNPN and CDR2 SVGIG come from the germline V gene (reference sequence). This CDR3 is 14 amino acids long.

This chain uses TRBV5-4 with TRBJ1-2; D unclear. Germline CDR1 is SGHNT and CDR2 is YYREEE (reference sequence). The V end was cut by 0 bases, the J end by 5 bases, with 14 bases between. The CDR3 is made up of 15 amino acids. DNA for the CDR3: TGTGCCAGCAGCTTGGGAGGATCTCCTAGGTATGGCTACACCTTC. Protein sequence: CASSLGGSPRYGYTF.

The V and J genes are TRBV19 and TRBJ2-5, with 7 bases matching TRBD1. V lost 5 bases to trimming and J lost 5 bases; unmatched junction nucleotides: 5. Germline V gene data show CDR1 as LNHDA and CDR2 as SQIVND (reference sequence). This CDR3 region has 13 residues. CDR3 DNA: TGTGCCAGTAGTGCGACAGGGCTCGAGACCCAGTACTTC. Translated: CASSATGLETQYF.

V usage is TRBV7-6 and J usage is TRBJ1-2; D gene uncertain. The CDR3 spans 15 residues. The germline V gene has CDR1 SGHVS and CDR2 FNYEAQ. V was cut by 5 bases and J by 4 bases, with 17 bases left in between. CDR3 loop: CASSPSSGFSYGYTF. CDR3 DNA: TGTGCCAGCAGCCCTTCGTCGGGGTTTTCCTATGGCTACACCTTC.

The rearrangement links TRBV7-2 to TRBJ2-5; perhaps TRBD2 as D (7 bases). With 4 bases removed from V and 5 bases from J, the gap between germline ends came to 11 bases. Germline CDR1 reads SGHTA; CDR2 reads FQGNSA. There are 13 residues in the CDR3. The CDR3 region has the DNA TGTGCCAGCAGCTCGGGGGGCTGGGAGACCCAGTACTTC. Its protein product is CASSSGGWETQYF.

The chain combines TRBV24-1 with TRBJ2-1; possible D gene TRBD2, 6 bases. With 3 bases removed from V and 6 bases from J, the gap between germline ends came to 17 bases. CDR1 is KGHDR, CDR2 SFDVKD, per germline. The CDR3 has 16 residues. CDR3 sequence reads: CATSDPSGLRRNEQFF. CDR3 nucleotide sequence: TGTGCCACCAGTGATCCTTCGGGACTCCGTCGCAATGAGCAGTTCTTC.

The CDR3 region is CASTETGVHGEKLFF. The DNA of the CDR3 is TGTGCCAGCACCGAGACTGGCGTACACGGTGAAAAACTGTTTTTT. The rearrangement uses TRBV2 and TRBJ1-4; no firm D call. Trimming pared 7 bases from V and 7 bases from J, leaving 19 bases between. The germline CDR1 and CDR2 sequences are SNHLY and FYNNEI. The CDR3 contains 15 residues.

V gene TRBV6-5 combines with J gene TRBJ1-6, with D unresolved. The ends were cut back, 7 bases at V and 7 bases at J, with 17 bases in the middle. Germline CDR1 and CDR2: MNHEY and SVGAGI. The CDR3 covers 15 residues. The CDR3 sequence: CASMLTPAANSPLHF. For the CDR3, the DNA is TGTGCCAGCATGCTGACACCGGCGGCGAATTCACCCCTCCACTTT.

J is TRBJ2-6 and V is TRBV2; D is unresolved. V shed 3 bases and J shed 0 bases, with 9 bases lying between them. Germline V CDR1 and CDR2: SNHLY, FYNNEI. The CDR3 loop spans 16 amino acids. The CDR3 DNA is TGTGCCAGCAGTGACAGACGACGCTCTGGGGCCAACGTCCTGACTTTC. Translating it yields CASSDRRRSGANVLTF. Combining the CDR3 with reference TRBV2 and TRBJ2-6 gives the whole variable domain EPEVTQTPSHQVTQMGQEVILRCVPISNHLYFYWYRQILGQKVEFLVSFYNNEISEKSEIFDDQFSVERPDGSNFTLKIRSTKLEDSAMYFCASSDRRRSGANVLTFGAGSRLTVL.

The chain is built from TRBV9 and TRBJ2-1; TRBD2 is a possible D gene (5 bases). In germline, CDR1 is SGDLS, CDR2 YYNGEE. Trimming stripped 0 bases from V and 7 bases from J, with 14 bases between. The CDR3 extends over 15 amino acids. CDR3 sequence (DNA): TGTGCCAGCAGCGTAGATGAGGGATTTGGTAATGAGCAGTTCTTC. Amino acid sequence: CASSVDEGFGNEQFF.

J is TRBJ2-7 and V is TRBV28, with 8 bases aligning to TRBD1. Germline V gives CDR1 MDHEN, CDR2 SYDVKM. V lost 3 bases and J lost 10; bases outside the gene matches: 11. CDR3 length: 14 residues. The CDR3 is CASSFPSRGLHQYF. The CDR3 coding sequence is TGTGCCAGCAGTTTCCCGTCCAGGGGGCTTCATCAGTACTTC.

Concerning this clone: Its ends do not fully match the called genes, so a read error is possible. The rearrangement links TRBV7-7 to TRBJ2-5; D is tentatively TRBD1 or TRBD2 (5 bases each). Germline CDR1 SSHAT, CDR2 FNYEAQ (reference sequence). The CDR3 loop spans 17 amino acids. The CDR3 is CASSLVVRGAAQETQYF. CDR3 nucleotide sequence: TGTGCTAGCAGCTTAGTCGTGAGGGGAGCGGCCCAAGAGACCCAGTACTTC.

CDR3 residues: CASRLLRGRRNTEAFF. Written as DNA, the CDR3 is TGTGCCAGCAGACTTTTACGGGGGAGAAGGAACACTGAAGCTTTCTTT. The V call is TRBV11-2, the J call TRBJ1-1; D is possibly TRBD1 (5 bases). Germline V gene sequence: CDR1 SGHAT, CDR2 FQNNGV. The V gene lost 6 bases and the J gene lost 1 base, with 18 bases spanning the gap. The CDR3 is 16 residues long.